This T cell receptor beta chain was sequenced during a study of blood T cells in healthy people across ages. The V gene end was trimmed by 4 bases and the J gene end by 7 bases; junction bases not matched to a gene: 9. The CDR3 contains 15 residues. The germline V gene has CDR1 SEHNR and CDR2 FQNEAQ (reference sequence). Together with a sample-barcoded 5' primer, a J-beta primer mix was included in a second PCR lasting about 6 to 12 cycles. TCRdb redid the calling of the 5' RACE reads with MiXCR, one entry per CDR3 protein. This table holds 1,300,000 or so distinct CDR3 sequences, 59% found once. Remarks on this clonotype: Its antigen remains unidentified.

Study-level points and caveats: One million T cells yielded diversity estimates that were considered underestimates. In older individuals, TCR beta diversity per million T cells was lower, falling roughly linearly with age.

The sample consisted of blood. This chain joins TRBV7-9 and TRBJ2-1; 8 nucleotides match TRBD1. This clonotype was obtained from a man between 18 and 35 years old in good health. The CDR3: CASSSTGAHWNEQFF. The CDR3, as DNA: TGTGCCAGCAGCTCGACAGGGGCCCACTGGAATGAGCAGTTCTTC.